This TCR beta chain was profiled in a study of blood T cell repertoires in COVID-19. Whole-study context: Samples taken during acute and convalescent COVID-19 were collected in the United States, Italy and Spain.

Germline CDR1 and CDR2: LGHDT and YNNKEL (reference sequence). Trimming stripped 7 bases from V and 0 bases from J, with 7 bases between. This CDR3 is built from 13 residues. The study drew participants aged about 18 to 95 years from some 25 US areas. Recovery meant two consecutive negative NP/OP PCR tests, professional clearance, or resolved symptoms. TCRdb's table, derived via immunoSEQ multiplex PCR, lists solely in-frame clones and lacks some. Among about 320,000 clones, more than 75% were seen once, and the ten largest hold 2.6%. The chain is built from TRBV3-1 (or the pseudogene TRBV3-2) and TRBJ1-3; D not certain. The TCR originated in a man in his sixties who had recovered from COVID-19. Source material: PBMCs or T cells enriched from blood (not recorded which). The CDR3 DNA reads as TGTGCCAGCACCTATGGCTCTGGAAACACCATATATTTT. It codes for CASTYGSGNTIYF.